Sequencing of this T cell receptor (beta chain) was carried out in a study of blood T cell repertoires in COVID-19. This clone has just one count. Profiled with immunoSEQ multiplex PCR; TCRdb holds only in-frame clones, not every one. The sample holds approximately 150,000 clones, around 90% seen once. Trimming took 6 bases from V and 0 from J, leaving 12 bases between them. The CDR3 has 14 amino acids. The germline CDR1 and CDR2 sequences are LNHDA and SQIVND (reference sequence). The specimen was peripheral blood. The chain couples TRBV19 to TRBJ2-7; D possibly corresponds to TRBD1 (5 bases). The source is a woman between 45 and 60 years old with acute or convalescent COVID-19. The CDR3 region is CASRTDTGSYEQYF. CDR3 DNA sequence: TGTGCCAGTAGAACGGACACTGGCTCCTACGAGCAGTACTTC.